This entry is about one T cell receptor beta chain. The target antigen is unknown. These data originate in a study of a mutant IDH1 vaccine in newly diagnosed glioma. About the research overall: Vaccines began 4-6 weeks after radiotherapy alone, or with temozolomide cycles. Treated individuals were roughly 62% male and roughly 40% female, averaging 40.4 years of age.

Notes on the study in general: There were vaccine-induced immune responses in just over 90% of the patients. Pseudoprogression apparently lacked any relation to changes in top peripheral T cell clonotypes.

Trimming left V 2 bases short and J 6 bases short, with 20 bases between. CDR3 length: 16 residues. Germline CDR1 and CDR2: GTSNPN and SVGIG (reference sequence). Clones were read by immunoSEQ multiplex PCR, and TCRdb kept only the in-frame ones, dropping some. The data hold roughly 51,000 clones, with 70% to 85% observed a single time. The time point: week 35, safety follow-up. Doses consisted of 300 ug of mutant IDH1 20-mer peptide each, paired with topical imiquimod. V gene TRBV30 combines with J gene TRBJ2-1; D possibly corresponds to TRBD2 (6 bases). The starting material was PBMCs, obtained from a glioma patient whose treatment included an IDH1 peptide vaccine. The receptor comes from a man aged 40-50 years with glioma. CDR3 sequence reads: CAWSRRGSPTVNEQFF. The CDR3 nucleotides are TGTGCCTGGAGTCGCCGGGGGAGCCCTACGGTCAATGAGCAGTTCTTC.